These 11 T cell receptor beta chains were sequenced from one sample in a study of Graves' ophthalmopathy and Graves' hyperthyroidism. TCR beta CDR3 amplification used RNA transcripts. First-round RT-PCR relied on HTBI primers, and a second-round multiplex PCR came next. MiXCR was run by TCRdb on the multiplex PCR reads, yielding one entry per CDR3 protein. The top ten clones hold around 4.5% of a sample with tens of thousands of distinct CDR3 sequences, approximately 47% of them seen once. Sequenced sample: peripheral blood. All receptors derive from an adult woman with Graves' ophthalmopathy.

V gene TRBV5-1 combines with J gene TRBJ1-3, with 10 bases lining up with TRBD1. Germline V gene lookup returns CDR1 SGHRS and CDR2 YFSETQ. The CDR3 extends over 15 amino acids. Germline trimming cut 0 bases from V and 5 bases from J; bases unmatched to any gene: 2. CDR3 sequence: CASSLGDRGRNTIYF. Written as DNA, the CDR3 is TGCGCCAGCAGCTTGGGGGACAGGGGACGAAACACCATATATTTT.

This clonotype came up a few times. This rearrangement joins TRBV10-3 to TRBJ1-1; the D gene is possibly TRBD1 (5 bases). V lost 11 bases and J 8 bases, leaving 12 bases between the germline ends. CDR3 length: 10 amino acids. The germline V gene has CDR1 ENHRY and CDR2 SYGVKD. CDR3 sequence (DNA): TGTGCCGCGGGGGGAGGGGAAGCTTTCTTT. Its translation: CAAGGGEAFF.

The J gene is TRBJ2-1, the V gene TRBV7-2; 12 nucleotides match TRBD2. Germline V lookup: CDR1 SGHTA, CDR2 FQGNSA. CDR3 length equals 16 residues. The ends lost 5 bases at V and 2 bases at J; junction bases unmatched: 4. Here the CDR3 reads CASSTSGRLPYNEQFF. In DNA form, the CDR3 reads TGTGCCAGCAGCACTAGCGGGAGGTTGCCCTACAATGAGCAGTTCTTC.

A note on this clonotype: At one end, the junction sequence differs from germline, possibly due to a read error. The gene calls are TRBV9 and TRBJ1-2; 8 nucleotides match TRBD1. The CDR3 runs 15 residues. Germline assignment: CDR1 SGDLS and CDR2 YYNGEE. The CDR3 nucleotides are TGTGCTAGCAGCGTAGGAGAACAGGGGGTCAAGGGCTACACCTTC. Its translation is CASSVGEQGVKGYTF.

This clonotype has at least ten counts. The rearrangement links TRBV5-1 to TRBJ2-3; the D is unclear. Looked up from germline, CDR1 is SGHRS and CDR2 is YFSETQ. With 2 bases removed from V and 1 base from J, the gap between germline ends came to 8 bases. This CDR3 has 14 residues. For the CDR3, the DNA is TGCGCCAGCAGCTTAGCGTCGGGCACAGATACGCAGTATTTT. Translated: CASSLASGTDTQYF.

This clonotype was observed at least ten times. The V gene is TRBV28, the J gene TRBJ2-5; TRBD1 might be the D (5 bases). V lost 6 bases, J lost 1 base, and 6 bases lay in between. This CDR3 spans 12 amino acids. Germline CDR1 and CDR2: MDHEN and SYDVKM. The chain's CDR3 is CASSDSQETQYF. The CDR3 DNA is TGTGCCAGCAGCGACAGCCAAGAGACCCAGTACTTC.

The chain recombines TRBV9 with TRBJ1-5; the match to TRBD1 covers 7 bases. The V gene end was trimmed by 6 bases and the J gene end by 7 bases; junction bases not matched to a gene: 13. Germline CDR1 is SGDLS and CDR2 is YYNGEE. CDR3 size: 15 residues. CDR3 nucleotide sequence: TGTGCCAGCAAGACAGGGTGGGACAAGGCACAGCCCCAGCATTTT. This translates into CASKTGWDKAQPQHF. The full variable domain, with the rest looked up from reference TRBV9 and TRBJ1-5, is DSGVTQTPKHLITATGQRVTLRCSPRSGDLSVYWYQQSLDQGLQFLIQYYNGEERAKGNILERFSAQQFPDLHSELNLSSLELGDSALYFCASKTGWDKAQPQHFGDGTRLSIL.

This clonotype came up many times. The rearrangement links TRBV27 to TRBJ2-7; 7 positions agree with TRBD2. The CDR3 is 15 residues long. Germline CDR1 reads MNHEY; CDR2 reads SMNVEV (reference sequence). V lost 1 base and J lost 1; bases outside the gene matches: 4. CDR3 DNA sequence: TGTGCCAGCAGTTTATGGGGAGGGCGGTCCTACGAGCAGTACTTC. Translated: CASSLWGGRSYEQYF.

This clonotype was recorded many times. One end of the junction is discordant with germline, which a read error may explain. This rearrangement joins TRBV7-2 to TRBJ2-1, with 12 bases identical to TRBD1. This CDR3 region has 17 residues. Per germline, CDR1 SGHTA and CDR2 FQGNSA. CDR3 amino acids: CASRLGTGGSSYNEQFF. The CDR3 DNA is TGTGCCAGCAGATTAGGGACAGGGGGCAGCTCCTACAATGAGCAGTTCTTC.

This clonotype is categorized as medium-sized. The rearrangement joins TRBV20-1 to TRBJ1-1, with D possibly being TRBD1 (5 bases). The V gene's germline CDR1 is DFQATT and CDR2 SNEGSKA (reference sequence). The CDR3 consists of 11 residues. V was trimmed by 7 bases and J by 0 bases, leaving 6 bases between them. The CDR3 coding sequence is TGCAGTGGACAGATGAACACTGAAGCTTTCTTT. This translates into CSGQMNTEAFF.

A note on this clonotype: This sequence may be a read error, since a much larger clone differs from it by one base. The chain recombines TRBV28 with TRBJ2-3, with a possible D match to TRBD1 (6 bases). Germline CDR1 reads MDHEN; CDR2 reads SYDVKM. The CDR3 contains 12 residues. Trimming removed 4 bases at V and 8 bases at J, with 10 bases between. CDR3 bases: TGTGCCAGCAGTTGGCAAGGGGGTACGCAGTATTTT. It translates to CASSWQGGTQYF.